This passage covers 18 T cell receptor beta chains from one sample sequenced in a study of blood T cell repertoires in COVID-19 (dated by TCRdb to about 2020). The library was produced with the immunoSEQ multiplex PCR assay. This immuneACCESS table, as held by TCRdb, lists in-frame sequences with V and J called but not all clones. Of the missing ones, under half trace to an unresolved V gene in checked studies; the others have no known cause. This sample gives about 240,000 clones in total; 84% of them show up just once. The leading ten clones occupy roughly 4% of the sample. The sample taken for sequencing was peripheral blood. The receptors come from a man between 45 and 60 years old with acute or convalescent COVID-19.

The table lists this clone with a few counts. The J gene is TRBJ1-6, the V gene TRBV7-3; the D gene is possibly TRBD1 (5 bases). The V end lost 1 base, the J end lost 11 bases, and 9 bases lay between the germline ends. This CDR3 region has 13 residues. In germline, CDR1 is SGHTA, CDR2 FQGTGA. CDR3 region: CASSLKQGTPLHF. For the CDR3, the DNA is TGTGCCAGCAGCTTAAAGCAGGGTACACCCCTCCACTTT. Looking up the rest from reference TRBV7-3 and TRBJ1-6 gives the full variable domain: GAGVSQTPSNKVTEKGKYVELRCDPISGHTALYWYRQSLGQGPEFLIYFQGTGAADDSGLPNDRFFAVRPEGSVSTLKIQRTERGDSAVYLCASSLKQGTPLHFGNGTRLTVT.

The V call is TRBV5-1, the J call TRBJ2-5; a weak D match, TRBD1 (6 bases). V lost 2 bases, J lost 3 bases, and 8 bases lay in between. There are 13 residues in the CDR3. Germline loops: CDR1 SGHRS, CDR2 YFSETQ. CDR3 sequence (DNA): TGCGCCAGCAGCTTACAGGGTGAAGAGACCCAGTACTTC. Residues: CASSLQGEETQYF.

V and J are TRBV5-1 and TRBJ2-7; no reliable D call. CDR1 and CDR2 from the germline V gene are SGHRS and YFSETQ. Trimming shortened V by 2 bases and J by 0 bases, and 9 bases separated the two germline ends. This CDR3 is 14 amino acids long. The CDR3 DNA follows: TGCGCCAGCAGCTTTCGGTCAGGCTCCTACGAGCAGTACTTC. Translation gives CASSFRSGSYEQYF.

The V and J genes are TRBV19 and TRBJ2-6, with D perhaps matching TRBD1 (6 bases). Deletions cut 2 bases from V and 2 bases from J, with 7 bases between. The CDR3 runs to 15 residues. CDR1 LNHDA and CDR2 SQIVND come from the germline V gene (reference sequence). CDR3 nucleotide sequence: TGTGCCAGTAGTATAAACAGGGCTGGGGCCAACGTCCTGACTTTC. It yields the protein CASSINRAGANVLTF.

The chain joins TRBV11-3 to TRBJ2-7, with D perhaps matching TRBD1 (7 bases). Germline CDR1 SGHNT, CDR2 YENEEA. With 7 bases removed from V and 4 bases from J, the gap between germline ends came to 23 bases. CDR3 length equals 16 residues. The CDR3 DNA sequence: TGTGCCAGCACCATTCTTGGAGGGGGCGCGGTGTACGAGCAGTACTTC. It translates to CASTILGGGAVYEQYF.

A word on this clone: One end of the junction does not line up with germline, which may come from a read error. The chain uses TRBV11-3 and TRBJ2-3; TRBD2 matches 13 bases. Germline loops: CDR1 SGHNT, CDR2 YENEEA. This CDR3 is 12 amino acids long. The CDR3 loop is CASSAGLAGSVF. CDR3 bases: TGTGCCAGCAGCGCGGGACTAGCGGGATCGGTATTT.

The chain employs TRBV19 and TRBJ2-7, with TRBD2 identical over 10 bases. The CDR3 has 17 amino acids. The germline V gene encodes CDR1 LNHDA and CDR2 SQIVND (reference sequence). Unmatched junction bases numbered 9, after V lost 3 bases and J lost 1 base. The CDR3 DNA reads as TGTGCCAGTAGTATGCGGCCTAGCGGGAGTAGGTCCTACGAGCAGTACTTC. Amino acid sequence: CASSMRPSGSRSYEQYF. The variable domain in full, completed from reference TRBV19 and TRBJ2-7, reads DGGITQSPKYLFRKEGQNVTLSCEQNLNHDAMYWYRQDPGQGLRLIYYSQIVNDFQKGDIAEGYSVSREKKESFPLTVTSAQKNPTAFYLCASSMRPSGSRSYEQYFGPGTRLTVT.

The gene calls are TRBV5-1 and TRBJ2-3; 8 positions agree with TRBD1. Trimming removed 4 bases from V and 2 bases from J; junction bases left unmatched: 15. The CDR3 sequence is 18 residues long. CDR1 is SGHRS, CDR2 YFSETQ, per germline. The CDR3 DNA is TGCGCCAGCAGCCACACACCGGACAGGGCGGGCCTCACAGATACGCAGTATTTT. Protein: CASSHTPDRAGLTDTQYF.

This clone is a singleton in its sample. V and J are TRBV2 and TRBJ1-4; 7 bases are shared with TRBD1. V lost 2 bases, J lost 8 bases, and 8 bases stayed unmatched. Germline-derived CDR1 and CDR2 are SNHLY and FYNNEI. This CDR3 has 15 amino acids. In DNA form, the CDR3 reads TGTGCCAGCAGTGAACAGGGACAGCCGGGGGAAAAACTGTTTTTT. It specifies CASSEQGQPGEKLFF.

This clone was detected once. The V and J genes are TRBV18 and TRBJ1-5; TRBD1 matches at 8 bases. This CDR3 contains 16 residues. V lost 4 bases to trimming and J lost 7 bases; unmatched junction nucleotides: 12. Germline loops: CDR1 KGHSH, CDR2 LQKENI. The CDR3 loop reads CASSLDRGRNGQPQHF. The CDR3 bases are TGTGCCAGCTCACTCGACAGGGGTAGGAATGGACAGCCCCAGCATTTT.

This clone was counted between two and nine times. CDR3 sequence (DNA): TGTGCCAGCAGCCCTGGGACTAGCGGAGTCCCCGGGAATGAGCAGTTCTTC. Its translation: CASSPGTSGVPGNEQFF. This chain connects TRBV3-1 (or the pseudogene TRBV3-2) to TRBJ2-1, with 11 positions matching TRBD2. The CDR3 extends over 17 amino acids. CDR1 and CDR2 (germline): LGHDT, YNNKEL (reference sequence). V was clipped by 4 bases and J by 7 bases; unmatched bases: 12.

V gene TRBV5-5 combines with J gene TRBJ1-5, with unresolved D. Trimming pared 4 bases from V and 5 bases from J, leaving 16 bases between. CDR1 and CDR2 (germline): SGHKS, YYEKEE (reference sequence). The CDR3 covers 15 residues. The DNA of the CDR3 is TGTGCCAGCAGCCACGCGGGAGGCGTGGATCAGCCCCAGCATTTT. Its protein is CASSHAGGVDQPQHF. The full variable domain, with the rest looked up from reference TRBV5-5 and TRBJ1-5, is DAGVTQSPTHLIKTRGQQVTLRCSPISGHKSVSWYQQVLGQGPQFIFQYYEKEERGRGNFPDRFSARQFPNYSSELNVNALLLGDSALYLCASSHAGGVDQPQHFGDGTRLSIL.

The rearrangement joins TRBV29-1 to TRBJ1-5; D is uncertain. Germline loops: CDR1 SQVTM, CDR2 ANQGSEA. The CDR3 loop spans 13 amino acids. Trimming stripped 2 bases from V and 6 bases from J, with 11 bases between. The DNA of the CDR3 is TGCAGCGTTGAAATGAGGGTTGGTCAGCCCCAGCATTTT. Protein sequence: CSVEMRVGQPQHF.

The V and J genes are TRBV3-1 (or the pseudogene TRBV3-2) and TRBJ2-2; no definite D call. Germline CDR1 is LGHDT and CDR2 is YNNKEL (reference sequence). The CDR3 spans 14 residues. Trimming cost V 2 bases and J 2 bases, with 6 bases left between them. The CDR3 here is CASSQIGNTGELFF. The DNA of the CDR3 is TGTGCCAGCAGCCAAATCGGTAACACCGGGGAGCTGTTTTTT.

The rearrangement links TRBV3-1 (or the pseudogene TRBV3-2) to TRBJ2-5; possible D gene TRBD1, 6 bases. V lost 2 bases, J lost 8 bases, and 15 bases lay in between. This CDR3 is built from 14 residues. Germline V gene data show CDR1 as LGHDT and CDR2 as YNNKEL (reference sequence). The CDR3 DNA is TGTGCCAGCAGCCAAACCCCCAGGGGTACAACCCAGTACTTC. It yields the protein CASSQTPRGTTQYF.

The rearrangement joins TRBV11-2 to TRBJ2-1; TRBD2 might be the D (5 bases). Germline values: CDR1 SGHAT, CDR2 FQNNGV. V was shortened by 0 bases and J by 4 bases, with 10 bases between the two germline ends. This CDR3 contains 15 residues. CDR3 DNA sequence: TGTGCCAGCAGCTTAGATTCCGGGGTGTACAATGAGCAGTTCTTC. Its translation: CASSLDSGVYNEQFF.

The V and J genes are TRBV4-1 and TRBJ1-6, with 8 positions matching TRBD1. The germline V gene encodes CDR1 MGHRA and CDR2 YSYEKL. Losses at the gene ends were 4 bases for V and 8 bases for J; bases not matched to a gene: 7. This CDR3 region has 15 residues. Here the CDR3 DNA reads TGCGCCAGCAGCCCCCGGACAGGGTCCCATTCACCCCTCCACTTT. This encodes CASSPRTGSHSPLHF.

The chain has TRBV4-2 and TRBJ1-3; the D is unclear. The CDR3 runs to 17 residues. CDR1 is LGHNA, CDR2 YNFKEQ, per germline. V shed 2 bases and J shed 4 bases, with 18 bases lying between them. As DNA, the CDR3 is TGTGCCAGCAGCCAACCTCGGGAGGTTTTGACCGGAAACACCATATATTTT. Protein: CASSQPREVLTGNTIYF.